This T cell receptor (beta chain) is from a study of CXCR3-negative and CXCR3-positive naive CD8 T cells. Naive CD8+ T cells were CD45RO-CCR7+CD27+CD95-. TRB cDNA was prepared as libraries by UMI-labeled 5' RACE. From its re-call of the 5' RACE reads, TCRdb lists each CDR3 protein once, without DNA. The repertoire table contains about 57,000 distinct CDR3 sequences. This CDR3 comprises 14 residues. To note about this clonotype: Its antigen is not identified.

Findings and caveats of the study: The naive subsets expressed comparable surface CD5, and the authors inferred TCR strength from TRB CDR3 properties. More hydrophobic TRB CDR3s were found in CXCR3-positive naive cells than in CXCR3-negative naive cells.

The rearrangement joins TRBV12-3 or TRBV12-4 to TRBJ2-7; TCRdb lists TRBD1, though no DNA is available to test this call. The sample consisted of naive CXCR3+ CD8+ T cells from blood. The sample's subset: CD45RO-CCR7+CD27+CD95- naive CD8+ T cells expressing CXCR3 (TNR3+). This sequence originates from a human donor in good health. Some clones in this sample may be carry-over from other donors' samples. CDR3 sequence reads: CASSRTGVSGEQYF.